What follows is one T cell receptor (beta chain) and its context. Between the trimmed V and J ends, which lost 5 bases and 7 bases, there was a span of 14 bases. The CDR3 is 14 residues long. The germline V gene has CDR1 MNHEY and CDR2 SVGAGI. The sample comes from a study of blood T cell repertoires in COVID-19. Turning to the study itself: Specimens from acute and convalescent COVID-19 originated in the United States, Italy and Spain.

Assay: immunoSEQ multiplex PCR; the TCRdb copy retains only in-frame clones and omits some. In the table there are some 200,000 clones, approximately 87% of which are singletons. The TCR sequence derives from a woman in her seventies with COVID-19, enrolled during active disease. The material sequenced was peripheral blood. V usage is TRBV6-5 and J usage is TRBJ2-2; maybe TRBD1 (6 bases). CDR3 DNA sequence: TGTGCCAGCAGTAGGACAGTTCTTGACGGGGAGCTGTTTTTT. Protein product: CASSRTVLDGELFF.